This T cell receptor beta chain is drawn from a study of T cells in Graves' hyperthyroidism and ophthalmopathy. Study findings and constraints: Most clonotypes expanded in thyroid above 0.001 were likewise present in blood. Ophthalmopathy and stable hyperthyroidism were separated by a 13 V-J model.

In its sample, this clonotype was seen many times. Its antigen is not identified. This CDR3 contains 14 residues. In germline, CDR1 is SGHVS, CDR2 FQNEAQ. Trimming at V came to 5 bases and at J to 8 bases, leaving 4 bases not matched to a gene. There were TCR beta CDR3 regions amplified from RNA transcripts. TCR CDR3 underwent first-round RT-PCR with the HTBI primer set. Each CDR3 protein is one row after TCRdb ran MiXCR on the multiplex PCR reads. In the table there are roughly 640,000 distinct CDR3 sequences, 15% to 20% of which are singletons. The study included ophthalmopathy patients with Clinical Activity Score at least 3, NOSPECS grade at least 4 and duration under 3 months. The authors obtained PBMCs from 7.5 to 10 ml of fresh peripheral blood.

Sequences were obtained from blood. This TCR was recovered from a woman in her forties with Graves' ophthalmopathy. The chain carries TRBV7-8 and TRBJ2-1, with 12 bases matching TRBD2. The CDR3 sequence: CASSGLAGSYEQFF. CDR3 nucleotide sequence: TGTGCCAGCAGCGGACTAGCGGGATCGTATGAGCAGTTCTTC. The full variable domain, with the rest looked up from reference TRBV7-8 and TRBJ2-1, is GAGVSQSPRYKVAKRGQDVALRCDPISGHVSLFWYQQALGQGPEFLTYFQNEAQLDKSGLPSDRFFAERPEGSVSTLKIQRTQQEDSAVYLCASSGLAGSYEQFFGPGTRLTVL.